Detailed here is one TCR beta chain. What it binds is unknown. This sample was included in a study of blood T cells in healthy people across ages. Study findings and constraints: Conclusively comparing naive with antigen-experienced cells was impossible with unsorted PBMCs.

Donation came from healthy Caucasian individuals in Russia who were aged 6 to 90. Total RNA extracted from each sample amounted to at least 6 micrograms. The length of the CDR3 is 14 residues. The V end lost 7 bases, the J end lost 0 bases, and 9 bases lay between the germline ends. It was with a sample-barcoded 5' primer and a J-beta primer mix that a second PCR of about 6 to 12 cycles was run. TCRdb analysed the 5' RACE reads with MiXCR anew, one entry per CDR3 protein. The repertoire consists of about 1.1 million distinct CDR3 sequences, with around two fifths occurring once and the leading ten covering over 10%.

The specimen was blood. This sequence joins TRBV12-3 or TRBV12-4 and TRBJ2-2; D gene uncertain. The receptor was isolated from a man between 18 and 35 years old in good health. The CDR3 loop reads CASTLTPNTGELFF. CDR3 nucleotides: TGTGCCAGCACCCTGACACCGAACACCGGGGAGCTGTTTTTT.